These 21 T cell receptor beta chains came from one sample sequenced in a study of blood T cell repertoires in COVID-19. TCRdb's table, derived via immunoSEQ multiplex PCR, lists solely in-frame clones and lacks some. The data show under 300,000 clones, 80% to 90% seen once. The specimen was peripheral blood. The receptors here all came from a man aged 55-75 years with acute or convalescent COVID-19.

The CDR3 loop reads CASSQEIHLRGQGGEAQHF. The CDR3 DNA follows: TGCGCCAGCAGCCAAGAAATCCATCTTCGGGGACAAGGTGGGGAAGCCCAGCATTTT. The chain recombines TRBV4-3 with TRBJ1-5; the D gene is possibly TRBD1 (6 bases). This CDR3 is 19 amino acids long. The germline V gene has CDR1 LGHNA and CDR2 YSLEER. Deletions cut 0 bases from V and 11 bases from J, with 29 bases between.

The V and J genes are TRBV6-5 and TRBJ2-7, with 9 bases lining up with TRBD2. V trimming: 11 bases; J trimming: 3 bases; junction bases outside the gene matches: 8. Germline V gives CDR1 MNHEY, CDR2 SVGAGI. CDR3 size: 13 residues. DNA of the CDR3: TGTGCCGTGGCCGGGACTAGCAACTACGAGCAGTACTTC. Translation gives CAVAGTSNYEQYF.

The genes are TRBV6-5 and TRBJ1-2, with 7 bases fitting TRBD1. The CDR3 runs to 16 residues. Germline trimming cut 4 bases from V and 4 bases from J; bases unmatched to any gene: 12. Looked up from germline, CDR1 is MNHEY and CDR2 is SVGAGI. The CDR3 here is CASSLRQGLPPYGYTF. The DNA of the CDR3 is TGTGCCAGCAGTTTAAGACAGGGATTACCACCCTATGGCTACACCTTC.

The rearrangement links TRBV9 to TRBJ2-1, with TRBD2 matching over 8 bases. Germline loops: CDR1 SGDLS, CDR2 YYNGEE. The CDR3 runs to 14 residues. V lost 4 bases to trimming and J lost 10 bases; unmatched junction nucleotides: 10. The CDR3 loop is CASSSTSDGREQFF. Here the CDR3 DNA reads TGTGCCAGCAGCTCGACTAGCGACGGAAGGGAGCAGTTCTTC.

V is TRBV6-5 and J is TRBJ2-7; D remains ambiguous. The ends were cut back, 5 bases at V and 7 bases at J, with 15 bases in the middle. The CDR3 covers 13 residues. From germline, CDR1 is MNHEY and CDR2 SVGAGI. In nucleotides, the CDR3 is TGTGCCAGCAGTCCGGAACGAAGGCGGGAGCAGTACTTC. It translates to CASSPERRREQYF.

A few counts support this clone. The genes are TRBV11-3 and TRBJ2-7; D perhaps matches TRBD1 (5 bases). Germline V gene sequence: CDR1 SGHNT, CDR2 YENEEA. Trimming took off 7 bases at V and 6 bases at J, with 22 bases between the two ends. The CDR3 spans 15 residues. The CDR3 spells CASTRTAGIGSEQYF. DNA for the CDR3: TGTGCCAGCACCCGGACGGCAGGGATAGGTTCCGAGCAGTACTTC.

The chain carries TRBV7-2 and TRBJ2-7; TRBD2 matches at 8 bases. With V trimmed by 5 bases and J by 2 bases, 8 bases remained unmatched. The CDR3 is 15 residues long. CDR1 and CDR2 (germline): SGHTA, FQGNSA. Written as DNA, the CDR3 is TGTGCCAGCAGCGTCAGTAGCGGGATTGCCTACGAGCAGTACTTC. Translating gives CASSVSSGIAYEQYF.

The chain is built from TRBV24-1 and TRBJ2-2, with a possible D match to TRBD1 (7 bases). This CDR3 has 15 amino acids. CDR1 and CDR2 (germline): KGHDR, SFDVKD. V shed 7 bases and J shed 7 bases, with 18 bases lying between them. The CDR3 coding sequence is TGTGCCACCAGGGCCCAGGGGGGAACTATCGGGGAGCTGTTTTTT. As protein: CATRAQGGTIGELFF.

V usage is TRBV4-2 and J usage is TRBJ2-4; D perhaps matches TRBD2 (6 bases). Germline V gene lookup returns CDR1 LGHNA and CDR2 YNFKEQ. The CDR3 has 13 amino acids. V was shortened by 4 bases and J by 6 bases, with 10 bases between the two germline ends. CDR3 sequence: CASSPYGGNIQYF. The CDR3 nucleotides are TGTGCCAGCAGCCCCTACGGGGGAAACATTCAGTACTTC.

This chain uses TRBV6-2 or TRBV6-3 with TRBJ2-1, with TRBD1 matching over 7 bases. V lost 5 bases and J lost 2; bases outside the gene matches: 9. The CDR3 contains 16 residues. Looked up from germline, CDR1 is MNHEY and CDR2 is SVGEGT. For the CDR3, the DNA is TGTGCCAGCAGTGAGACCGGGACAGTGACCTACAATGAGCAGTTCTTC. It specifies CASSETGTVTYNEQFF.

The chain links TRBV5-1 to TRBJ2-7; 10 bases line up with TRBD1. The CDR3 totals 15 residues. Germline V gene data show CDR1 as SGHRS and CDR2 as YFSETQ. V lost 3 bases, J lost 5 bases, and 8 bases stayed unmatched. The CDR3 here is CASSSTGTGDHEQYF. CDR3 DNA sequence: TGCGCCAGCAGCTCAACCGGGACAGGGGACCACGAGCAGTACTTC.

The gene calls are TRBV10-2 and TRBJ1-5; 8 nucleotides match TRBD1. This CDR3 region has 17 residues. After removal of 3 bases from V and 3 bases from J, the junction contained 10 bases not matched to a gene. The germline gives CDR1 WSHSY, CDR2 SAAADI. The CDR3 sequence: CASSEPPRTGYNQPQHF. Here the CDR3 DNA reads TGCGCCAGCAGTGAACCCCCCCGGACAGGGTACAATCAGCCCCAGCATTTT.

The CDR3 sequence is CASGNLQKKDGYTF. The CDR3 DNA is TGTGCTAGTGGTAACTTACAGAAGAAGGATGGCTACACCTTC. The chain uses TRBV12-5 and TRBJ1-2; D not certain. CDR1 is LGHNT, CDR2 FRNRAP, per germline. CDR3 length: 14 residues. Trimming pared 5 bases from V and 6 bases from J, leaving 16 bases between.

This chain connects TRBV7-8 to TRBJ1-1; D is possibly TRBD1 (6 bases). CDR3 length: 13 residues. Looked up from germline, CDR1 is SGHVS and CDR2 is FQNEAQ. Trimming took off 4 bases at V and 5 bases at J, with 11 bases between the two ends. The CDR3 DNA reads TGTGCCAGCAGCTCAACAGGGAAAACTGAAGCTTTCTTT. Residues: CASSSTGKTEAFF.

The chain carries TRBV6-5 and TRBJ2-1; a weak D match, TRBD1 (7 bases). Per germline, CDR1 MNHEY and CDR2 SVGAGI. The V end was cut by 6 bases, the J end by 5 bases, with 14 bases between. There are 14 residues in the CDR3. In nucleotides, the CDR3 is TGTGCCAGCAGGGCGGGACAGAGTCACAATGAGCAGTTCTTC. Amino acids: CASRAGQSHNEQFF.

CDR3 in DNA: TGTGCCATCAGGGGGGACAGTCAAGAGACCCAGTACTTC. This gives the protein CAIRGDSQETQYF. This chain joins TRBV10-3 and TRBJ2-5, with TRBD1 identical over 7 bases. V lost 6 bases to trimming and J lost 2 bases; unmatched junction nucleotides: 3. There are 13 residues in the CDR3. CDR1 is ENHRY, CDR2 SYGVKD, per germline.

This sequence joins TRBV11-2 and TRBJ2-5; 8 bases are shared with TRBD1. Germline-derived CDR1 and CDR2 are SGHAT and FQNNGV. V lost 5 bases, J lost 2 bases, and 10 bases stayed unmatched. The CDR3 is 16 residues long. CDR3 in DNA: TGTGCCAGCAGCGGGGACAGGACGATAAATCAAGAGACCCAGTACTTC. Its translation: CASSGDRTINQETQYF.

The chain uses TRBV6-5 and TRBJ1-6, with 8 bases matching TRBD1. CDR1 is MNHEY and CDR2 is SVGAGI in the germline V gene. The CDR3 covers 15 residues. The J segment lost 2 bases and the V segment lost 7 bases, leaving 4 bases of the junction unmatched. CDR3 bases: TGTGCCAGCAAGCAGGACAGGGCCTATAATTCACCCCTCCACTTT. Translated: CASKQDRAYNSPLHF.

This chain joins TRBV27 and TRBJ2-5; 8 nucleotides match TRBD1. Germline CDR1 MNHEY, CDR2 SMNVEV (reference sequence). The trim removed 10 bases at V and 4 bases at J, leaving 8 bases unmatched. The length of the CDR3 is 13 residues. CDR3 DNA: TGTGCCACGTCGACAGGGGAACGAGAGACCCAGTACTTC. Translated, it gives CATSTGERETQYF.

This chain joins TRBV7-8 and TRBJ1-4, with 11 bases that match TRBD1. This CDR3 contains 15 residues. The V and J ends lost 8 bases and 8 bases, in that order; junction bases with no gene match: 10. Germline CDR1 and CDR2: SGHVS and FQNEAQ. The CDR3 DNA follows: TGTGCCAGCGGCTCTGCCGGGACAGGGGGGGAAAAACTGTTTTTT. It is translated as CASGSAGTGGEKLFF. Based on the CDR3 plus reference TRBV7-8 and TRBJ1-4, the full variable domain is GAGVSQSPRYKVAKRGQDVALRCDPISGHVSLFWYQQALGQGPEFLTYFQNEAQLDKSGLPSDRFFAERPEGSVSTLKIQRTQQEDSAVYLCASGSAGTGGEKLFFGSGTQLSVL.

V is TRBV4-1 and J is TRBJ2-7; 7 bases fit TRBD1. CDR3 length equals 15 residues. V trimming: 2 bases; J trimming: 1 base; junction bases outside the gene matches: 5. From germline, CDR1 is MGHRA and CDR2 YSYEKL. CDR3 DNA sequence: TGCGCCAGCAGCCAACAGACAGGGACATCCTACGAGCAGTACTTC. This gives the protein CASSQQTGTSYEQYF.